Sequencing of this TCR beta chain was carried out in a study of blood T cell repertoires in COVID-19. Study as a whole: Acute-phase and convalescent COVID-19 samples originated in the United States, Italy and Spain. Nucleic acid was either cDNA or gDNA, and it came from T cells, B-cell-depleted T cells, or PBMCs.

Trimming removed 6 bases from V and 7 bases from J, with 10 bases in between. Germline V lookup: CDR1 DFQATT, CDR2 SNEGSKA (reference sequence). The CDR3 is made up of 11 amino acids. Study processing details: Reference gene primer amplification in the assay estimated nucleated cell counts. Repertoires were generated with immunoSEQ multiplex PCR, while TCRdb's copy carries only in-frame clones and drops some. Clone size and V and J calls were adopted from that table, with D and trimming inferred from the DNA. The sample gives a few hundred thousand clones, 89% of which show up once; roughly 0.92% is in the top ten.

The chain uses TRBV20-1 and TRBJ1-3; no firm D call. The sample was peripheral blood. The sequence was collected from a woman aged 40-49 years who had recovered from COVID-19. CDR3 residues: CSAETGNTIYF. In nucleotides, the CDR3 is TGCAGTGCCGAAACGGGGAACACCATATATTTT.